This T cell receptor beta chain was captured by sequencing in a study of T cell responses to AZD1222 COVID-19 vaccine. Study-wide results and caveats: Epitopes outside B.1.351 and B.1.1.7 mutated regions reportedly drew nearly half of spike TCRs.

In the case of this clone: Its target is not known.

This CDR3 has 16 residues. Trimming took 4 bases from V and 0 from J, leaving 13 bases between them. CDR1 is SGHRS, CDR2 YFSETQ, per germline. Clones were read by immunoSEQ multiplex PCR, and TCRdb kept only the in-frame ones, dropping some. The sample shows 120,000 or so clones, about nine tenths of them seen only once. Specimen: peripheral blood, collected on day 0 of AZD1222 vaccination. The chain recombines TRBV5-1 with TRBJ2-2; weak D call: TRBD2 (6 bases). This TCR was sampled from an adult in good health. The CDR3 reads CASSPGERANTGELFF. The CDR3 DNA sequence: TGCGCCAGCAGCCCCGGGGAGCGGGCGAACACCGGGGAGCTGTTTTTT. Based on the CDR3 plus reference TRBV5-1 and TRBJ2-2, the full variable domain is KAGVTQTPRYLIKTRGQQVTLSCSPISGHRSVSWYQQTPGQGLQFLFEYFSETQRNKGNFPGRFSGRQFSNSRSEMNVSTLELGDSALYLCASSPGERANTGELFFGEGSRLTVL.